The source of this T cell receptor beta chain is a study of T-cell memory formation after mild COVID-19. For the study at large: In these data, TCR clusters were largely donor specific.

CDR1 and CDR2 (germline): SQVTM, ANQGSEA. The CDR3 runs to 12 residues. The ends were cut back, 8 bases at V and 2 bases at J, with 12 bases in the middle. TCRdb reprocessed the 5' RACE reads with MiXCR, giving one entry per CDR3 protein. The sample records 130,000 to 150,000 distinct CDR3 sequences, less than 20% being singletons. The study, taken as a whole, reports: Pre-infection memory harbored some responding clones, suggesting cross-reactive memory joined. Mostly located in CM and EM were contracting CD4+ clones, with contracting CD8+ clones located in EMRA.

Concerning this clonotype: The target antigen is unknown.

This chain connects TRBV29-1 to TRBJ2-5; D is ambiguous. The sequenced sample consisted of PBMCs or a T cell subset sorted from them (not recorded which). The receptor was isolated from an adult woman who had mild COVID-19 (a few samples of this study predate the infection). Cell type and time point are not known. The CDR3 here is CSSLQAQETQYF. The CDR3, as DNA: TGCAGCTCCCTCCAGGCTCAAGAGACCCAGTACTTC. Drawing the rest from reference TRBV29-1 and TRBJ2-5, the complete variable domain is SAVISQKPSRDICQRGTSLTIQCQVDSQVTMMFWYRQQPGQSLTLIATANQGSEATYESGFVIDKFPISRPNLTFSTLTVSNMSPEDSSIYLCSSLQAQETQYFGPGTRLLVL.